This T cell receptor (beta chain) derives from a study of blood T cell repertoires in COVID-19. At the level of the study: Specimens from acute and convalescent COVID-19 originated in the United States, Italy and Spain. PBMCs, B-cell-depleted T cells, or T cells were the source of the cDNA or gDNA that made up the material.

CDR3 size: 13 residues. Germline V gene sequence: CDR1 MDHEN, CDR2 SYDVKM. V gave up 3 bases and J gave up 4 bases, with 7 bases separating them. Sequenced by immunoSEQ multiplex PCR; TCRdb stores in-frame clones only, minus some. Among around 250,000 clones, about 83% were seen once, and the ten largest hold 1.5%. The sequence was collected from a woman aged 40 to 50 who had recovered from COVID-19. Material: peripheral blood. The chain uses TRBV28 and TRBJ1-3; D possibly corresponds to TRBD1 (6 bases). DNA of the CDR3: TGTGCCAGCAGTTTCCAGGGGGGAAACACCATATATTTT. Residues: CASSFQGGNTIYF.